These 18 T cell receptor beta chains were sequenced from one sample in a study of graft-versus-host responses after intestinal transplantation. No antigens are known for them. Clones were sequenced by immunoSEQ multiplex PCR, and TCRdb holds only the in-frame ones, with some missing. The table includes about 90,000 clones, around 93% detected once. Sequencing used unstimulated CD4+ T cells sorted from spleen or lymph node cells, obtained before transplant. The source of these receptors is a human donor who was the organ donor for an intestinal transplant.

As regards this clone: Other DNA sequences in the sample encode the same CDR3. J is TRBJ2-7 and V is TRBV7-9, with 9 bases identical to TRBD1. CDR1 and CDR2 from the germline V gene are SEHNR and FQNEAQ (reference sequence). The CDR3 is 15 residues long. The ends lost 2 bases at V and 2 bases at J; junction bases unmatched: 4. The CDR3 protein is CASSLTRDRAYEQYF. As DNA, the CDR3 is TGTGCCAGCAGCTTAACCCGGGACAGGGCCTACGAGCAGTACTTC.

The chain combines TRBV7-2 with TRBJ1-6, with a weak D call TRBD1 (5 bases). Trimming cost V 1 base and J 8 bases, with 12 bases left between them. Germline CDR1 is SGHTA and CDR2 is FQGNSA. The CDR3 spans 15 residues. The CDR3 here is CASSLGGTVDSPLHF. CDR3 coding DNA: TGTGCCAGCAGCTTAGGTGGGACTGTAGATTCACCCCTCCACTTT. The variable domain in full, completed from reference TRBV7-2 and TRBJ1-6, reads GAGVSQSPSNKVTEKGKDVELRCDPISGHTALYWYRQSLGQGLEFLIYFQGNSAPDKSGLPSDRFSAERTGGSVSTLTIQRTQQEDSAVYLCASSLGGTVDSPLHFGNGTRLTVT.

The rearrangement joins TRBV5-1 to TRBJ2-3; D perhaps matches TRBD2 (5 bases). Trimming took 0 bases from V and 7 from J, leaving 12 bases between them. Germline CDR1 reads SGHRS; CDR2 reads YFSETQ. The CDR3 is made up of 14 amino acids. CDR3 DNA: TGCGCCAGCAGCTTGGCGCCCTCGGGGAATACGCAGTATTTT. Translating it yields CASSLAPSGNTQYF.

This rearrangement joins TRBV18 to TRBJ1-3, with TRBD1 as a possible D gene (6 bases). The V and J ends lost 3 bases and 2 bases respectively, with 11 bases between them. Germline V gives CDR1 KGHSH, CDR2 LQKENI. The CDR3 runs 15 residues. CDR3 in DNA: TGTGCCAGCTCACCTCAGGGGACGGCTGGAAACACCATATATTTT. Protein: CASSPQGTAGNTIYF.

In DNA, the CDR3 is TGTGCCAGCAGTTTCAGTTCAGGGGGCGACACCATATATTTT. It codes for CASSFSSGGDTIYF. This rearrangement joins TRBV27 to TRBJ1-3, with TRBD1 identical over 8 bases. CDR1 and CDR2 (germline): MNHEY, SMNVEV (reference sequence). This CDR3 has 14 residues. Trimming at V came to 3 bases and at J to 8 bases, leaving 6 bases not matched to a gene.

The chain recombines TRBV11-2 with TRBJ1-3; tentatively, D is TRBD1 (5 bases). V dropped 3 bases and J dropped 0 bases, with 12 bases sitting between them. Germline assignment: CDR1 SGHAT and CDR2 FQNNGV. The CDR3 sequence is 16 residues long. The CDR3 loop reads CASSFGRDVSGNTIYF. The CDR3 coding sequence is TGTGCCAGCAGCTTTGGGAGGGACGTCTCTGGAAACACCATATATTTT.

The genes are TRBV5-1 and TRBJ2-3; tentative D call: TRBD1 (6 bases). The CDR3 contains 19 residues. The V gene's germline CDR1 is SGHRS and CDR2 YFSETQ. Between the trimmed V and J ends, which lost 0 bases and 1 base, there was a span of 21 bases. The CDR3 bases are TGCGCCAGCAGCTTGGCTACCAGTCCAGGGGACGCCGGCACAGATACGCAGTATTTT. This gives the protein CASSLATSPGDAGTDTQYF.

The genes are TRBV5-4 and TRBJ2-1; TRBD2 matches at 8 bases. The CDR3 contains 15 residues. The germline V gene encodes CDR1 SGHNT and CDR2 YYREEE (reference sequence). V trimming: 0 bases; J trimming: 3 bases; junction bases outside the gene matches: 2. CDR3: CASSLELADYNEQFF. CDR3 nucleotides: TGTGCCAGCAGCTTGGAACTAGCGGACTACAATGAGCAGTTCTTC.

The V and J genes are TRBV5-5 and TRBJ1-5; D call uncertain. V gave up 0 bases and J gave up 2 bases, with 12 bases separating them. This CDR3 has 16 residues. The germline V gene has CDR1 SGHKS and CDR2 YYEKEE (reference sequence). CDR3 sequence: CASSLEAFSGNQPQHF. CDR3 DNA sequence: TGTGCCAGCAGCTTGGAAGCGTTTTCCGGCAATCAGCCCCAGCATTTT. Full variable domain (missing parts from reference TRBV5-5 and TRBJ1-5): DAGVTQSPTHLIKTRGQQVTLRCSPISGHKSVSWYQQVLGQGPQFIFQYYEKEERGRGNFPDRFSARQFPNYSSELNVNALLLGDSALYLCASSLEAFSGNQPQHFGDGTRLSIL.

CDR3 bases: TGTGCCAGCAGTTACTCGGCAGTCGGCGGAAACGTGCAGTACTTC. This gives the protein CASSYSAVGGNVQYF. The chain uses TRBV6-5 and TRBJ2-7, with D unresolved. The CDR3 has 15 residues. V was cut by 0 bases and J by 9 bases, with 18 bases left in between. Germline V gene lookup returns CDR1 MNHEY and CDR2 SVGAGI.

This chain connects TRBV28 to TRBJ2-5, with a tentative D call TRBD1 (6 bases). Germline CDR1 MDHEN, CDR2 SYDVKM. This CDR3 is built from 17 residues. V dropped 7 bases and J dropped 5 bases, with 26 bases sitting between them. The CDR3 DNA reads TGTGCCAGCATCCCGAGTATGGGGCAGGGTCAGGGGGAGACCCAGTACTTC. Residues: CASIPSMGQGQGETQYF. The variable domain in full, with the rest retrieved from reference TRBV28 and TRBJ2-5, is DVKVTQSSRYLVKRTGEKVFLECVQDMDHENMFWYRQDPGLGLRLIYFSYDVKMKEKGDIPEGYSVSREKKERFSLILESASTNQTSMYLCASIPSMGQGQGETQYFGPGTRLLVL.

The V gene is TRBV19, the J gene TRBJ1-4; D is ambiguous. There are 12 residues in the CDR3. V lost 4 bases, J lost 14 bases, and 14 bases lay in between. Germline CDR1 reads LNHDA; CDR2 reads SQIVND (reference sequence). In DNA, the CDR3 is TGTGCCAGTAGTACCGGGAAAAGAAAGCTGTTTTTT. This encodes CASSTGKRKLFF. The full variable domain, in which reference TRBV19 and TRBJ1-4 provide the parts outside the CDR3, is DGGITQSPKYLFRKEGQNVTLSCEQNLNHDAMYWYRQDPGQGLRLIYYSQIVNDFQKGDIAEGYSVSREKKESFPLTVTSAQKNPTAFYLCASSTGKRKLFFGSGTQLSVL.

This rearrangement joins TRBV29-1 to TRBJ2-5, with D perhaps being TRBD1 or TRBD2 (5 bases each). Germline-derived CDR1 and CDR2 are SQVTM and ANQGSEA. The V gene lost 3 bases and the J gene lost 5 bases, with 10 bases spanning the gap. The CDR3 sequence is 12 residues long. The CDR3, as DNA: TGCAGCGTTGATTCGGGGACGGAGACCCAGTACTTC. As protein: CSVDSGTETQYF.

V usage is TRBV4-2 and J usage is TRBJ2-7, with no clear D. Germline V gene lookup returns CDR1 LGHNA and CDR2 YNFKEQ. The V gene lost 4 bases and the J gene lost 0 bases, with 4 bases spanning the gap. The CDR3 covers 12 residues. CDR3 region: CASSRSSYEQYF. The CDR3 coding sequence is TGTGCCAGCAGCCGCTCCTCCTACGAGCAGTACTTC.

The chain employs TRBV30 and TRBJ2-2; D not resolved. Looked up from germline, CDR1 is GTSNPN and CDR2 is SVGIG (reference sequence). This CDR3 comprises 15 residues. Trimming stripped 5 bases from V and 6 bases from J, with 19 bases between. CDR3 region: CAWALGEKGPGELFF. CDR3 sequence (DNA): TGTGCCTGGGCTCTCGGCGAAAAAGGACCCGGGGAGCTGTTTTTT.

The J gene is TRBJ1-1, the V gene TRBV18, with 7 bases matching TRBD1. The V gene's germline CDR1 is KGHSH and CDR2 LQKENI. With V trimmed by 6 bases and J by 3 bases, 4 bases remained unmatched. This CDR3 comprises 13 residues. The CDR3 region is CASSTGSDTEAFF. Written as DNA, the CDR3 is TGTGCCAGCTCGACAGGGAGCGACACTGAAGCTTTCTTT. The whole variable domain, remainder taken from reference TRBV18 and TRBJ1-1, is NAGVMQNPRHLVRRRGQEARLRCSPMKGHSHVYWYRQLPEEGLKFMVYLQKENIIDESGMPKERFSAEFPKEGPSILRIQQVVRGDSAAYFCASSTGSDTEAFFGQGTRLTVV.

About this clone: The junction does not match germline at one end; this may be a read error. The chain is built from TRBV6-1 and TRBJ1-2, with D possibly matching TRBD1 (6 bases). This CDR3 contains 12 residues. The germline V gene encodes CDR1 MNHNS and CDR2 SASEGT. CDR3 region: CASSDLLRDKSF. CDR3 coding DNA: TGTGCCAGCAGTGATCTTCTGAGGGACAAGAGCTTC.

The chain has TRBV5-1 and TRBJ1-4, with D perhaps TRBD1 (5 bases). V gave up 3 bases and J gave up 8 bases, with 14 bases separating them. Germline values: CDR1 SGHRS, CDR2 YFSETQ. This CDR3 is 14 amino acids long. The CDR3 coding sequence is TGCGCCAGCAGCTCTCAGGGTAGCTGGGAAAAACTGTTTTTT. This translates into CASSSQGSWEKLFF.